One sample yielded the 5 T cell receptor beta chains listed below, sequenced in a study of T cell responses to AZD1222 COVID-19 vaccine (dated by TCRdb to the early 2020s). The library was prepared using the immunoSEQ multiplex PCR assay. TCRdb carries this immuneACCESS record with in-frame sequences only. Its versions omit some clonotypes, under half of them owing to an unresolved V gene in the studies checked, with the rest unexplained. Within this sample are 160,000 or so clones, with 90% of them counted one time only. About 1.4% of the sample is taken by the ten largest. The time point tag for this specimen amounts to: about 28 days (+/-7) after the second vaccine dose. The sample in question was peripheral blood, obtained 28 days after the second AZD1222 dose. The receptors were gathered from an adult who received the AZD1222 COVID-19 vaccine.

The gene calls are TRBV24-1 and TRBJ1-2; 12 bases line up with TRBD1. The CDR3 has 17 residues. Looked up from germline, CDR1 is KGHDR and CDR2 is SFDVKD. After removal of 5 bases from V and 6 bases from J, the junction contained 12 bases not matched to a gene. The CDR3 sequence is CATSGGQGAGESNGYTF. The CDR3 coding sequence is TGTGCCACCAGTGGGGGACAGGGGGCAGGGGAGTCTAATGGCTACACCTTC.

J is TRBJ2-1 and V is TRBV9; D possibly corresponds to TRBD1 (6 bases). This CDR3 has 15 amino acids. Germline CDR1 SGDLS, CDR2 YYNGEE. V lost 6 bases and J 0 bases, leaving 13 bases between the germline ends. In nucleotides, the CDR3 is TGTGCCAGCAACCCTACAGGGAGCTCCTACAATGAGCAGTTCTTC. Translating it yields CASNPTGSSYNEQFF. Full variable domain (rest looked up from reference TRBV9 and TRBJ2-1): DSGVTQTPKHLITATGQRVTLRCSPRSGDLSVYWYQQSLDQGLQFLIQYYNGEERAKGNILERFSAQQFPDLHSELNLSSLELGDSALYFCASNPTGSSYNEQFFGPGTRLTVL.

The CDR3 loop is CASTGSHPPSYGYTF. CDR3 sequence (DNA): TGTGCCAGTACAGGGTCTCATCCACCTTCCTATGGCTACACCTTC. This chain joins TRBV19 and TRBJ1-2; the D gene is possibly TRBD1 (5 bases). CDR1 and CDR2 from the germline V gene are LNHDA and SQIVND (reference sequence). The V end lost 7 bases, the J end lost 4 bases, and 19 bases lay between the germline ends. CDR3 length: 15 amino acids.

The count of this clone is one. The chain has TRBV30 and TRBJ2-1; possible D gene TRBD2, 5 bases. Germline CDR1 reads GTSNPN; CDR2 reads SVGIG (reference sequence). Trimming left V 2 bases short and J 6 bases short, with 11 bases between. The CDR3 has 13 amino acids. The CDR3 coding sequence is TGTGCCTGGAGTAACACTAGTTCCAATGAGCAGTTCTTC. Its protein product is CAWSNTSSNEQFF. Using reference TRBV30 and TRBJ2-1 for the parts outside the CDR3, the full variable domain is SQTIHQWPATLVQPVGSPLSLECTVEGTSNPNLYWYRQAAGRGLQLLFYSVGIGQISSEVPQNLSASRPQDRQFILSSKKLLLSDSGFYLCAWSNTSSNEQFFGPGTRLTVL.

The CDR3 reads CAISERTGNNEQFF. The CDR3, as DNA: TGTGCCATCAGTGAGCGGACAGGGAATAATGAGCAGTTCTTC. The V call is TRBV10-3, the J call TRBJ2-1; 8 bases fit TRBD1. The CDR3 loop spans 14 amino acids. From germline, CDR1 is ENHRY and CDR2 SYGVKD. Unmatched junction bases numbered 4, after V lost 2 bases and J lost 7 bases.